These T cell receptor beta chains were read from a single sample in a study of shared clonotypes between healthy human individuals. Clones were sequenced by immunoSEQ multiplex PCR, and TCRdb holds only the in-frame ones, with some missing. Among roughly 530,000 clones listed, about 96% were seen once. The source material was naive CD4+ T cells sorted from blood. These receptors originate from a woman in her twenties or thirties in good health. CDR3s leave out the opening cysteine and the closing phenylalanine or tryptophan.

j_gene,v_gene,CDR3aa
TRBJ2-7,TRBV7-9,ASSPRDRGYEQY
TRBJ2-1,TRBV9,ASSVRGVAGVGREQF
TRBJ1-1,TRBV27,ASSLERENTEAF
TRBJ1-1,TRBV28,ASSPPDRNTEAF
TRBJ2-6,TRBV14,ASSPLGVGGANVLT
TRBJ2-7,TRBV6-1,ASSMGQDSYEQY
TRBJ1-2,TRBV19,ASSIALGEYGYT
TRBJ2-2,TRBV2,ASSQSGPGELF
TRBJ2-1,TRBV18,ASSPREDDNEQF
TRBJ1-5,TRBV28,ASNDRAIYQPQH
TRBJ1-5,TRBV10-1,ASSGLSGPQH
TRBJ2-2,TRBV2,ASSRTGGATGELF
TRBJ1-2,TRBV27,ASGLYREEGYT
TRBJ2-5,TRBV28,ASSKRDYYQETQY
TRBJ1-1,TRBV5-4,ASSLWAGSDTEAF
TRBJ2-2,TRBV19,ASNTASNTGELF
TRBJ2-7,TRBV7-3,ASSRGQGAYEQY
TRBJ1-4,TRBV5-5,ASSRRTDEKLF
-,TRBV28,ASSSHSPYEQY
TRBJ2-1,TRBV14,ASSQTGWWGNEQF
TRBJ2-3,TRBV5-6,ASSNRQGDTDTQY
TRBJ1-3,TRBV5-5,ASRRNSGNTIY
TRBJ1-4,TRBV19,ASSPRTGRKTNEKLF
TRBJ2-1,TRBV7-2,ASSWSGLAGRDEQF
TRBJ1-2,TRBV27,ASSKAGVLGYT
TRBJ2-6,TRBV4-1,ASSQDPAGGTSGANVLT
TRBJ1-4,TRBV9,ASSVGAGGTLNEKLF
TRBJ2-1,TRBV5-4,ASSYGTSGNEQF
TRBJ2-7,TRBV6-1,ASKGPSYEQY
TRBJ1-1,TRBV2,ASSNRRPENTEAF
TRBJ2-7,TRBV6-5,ASSYGPLNYEQY
TRBJ2-7,TRBV7-2,ASSQGTVYEQY
TRBJ1-5,TRBV15,ATSRGGALSNQPQH
TRBJ1-4,TRBV27,ASSLRLGEKLF
TRBJ2-5,TRBV5-6,ASSFWEPGETQY
TRBJ2-1,TRBV6-6,ASSFSGFSSYNEQF
TRBJ2-3,TRBV15,ATSRDATEGGTQY
TRBJ1-4,TRBV5-6,ASSLRSGGREKLF
TRBJ1-5,TRBV28,ASSLGAQGNQPQH
TRBJ1-1,TRBV28,ASSTNAGGGTEAF
TRBJ2-7,TRBV15,ATSRDLQATYEQY
TRBJ2-3,TRBV2,ASSEGGALGDTQY
TRBJ2-5,TRBV19,ATGLAGGSQETQY
TRBJ1-1,TRBV5-6,ASSKPWDSNTEAF
TRBJ1-2,TRBV5-1,ATRAGTANYGYT
TRBJ2-7,TRBV5-1,ASSNGHSYEQY
TRBJ1-3,TRBV18,ASSPVVGTYGNTIY
TRBJ2-7,TRBV25-1,ASSELRGGEQY
TRBJ2-7,TRBV28,ASSLDLRGVPPSYEQY
TRBJ1-3,TRBV11-1,ASSLTGTGSGNTIY
TRBJ2-7,TRBV5-4,ASSSTIDFSYEQY
TRBJ1-1,TRBV12-5,ASAPAGTALGVTEAF
TRBJ2-5,TRBV10-2,ASRTSGQETQY
TRBJ1-1,TRBV30,AWTRTGTTEAF